The 14 T cell receptor beta chains given below trace back to one sample, sequenced in a study of PD-1 blockade in classical Hodgkin lymphoma (dated by TCRdb to 2018 to 2020). Per the publication, the time point label means: cycle 1 day 1 (C1D1), immediately before nivolumab initiation. All trial patients had relapsed after autologous stem cell transplantation, with cohorts A, B and C differing in prior brentuximab vedotin exposure. Library preparation was by the immunoSEQ multiplex PCR assay. This is the immuneACCESS table as TCRdb keeps it, with only in-frame sequences that have V and J called. A part of the clones is gone; compared with another copy, unresolved V genes explain less than half, and the rest is unexplained. This sample comprises 10,000 to 15,000 clones, around 90% of them detected only once. The ten largest clones add up to more than 9% of the sample. The input for sequencing was peripheral blood mononuclear cells (PBMCs), taken at baseline. Every receptor here comes from a human donor with classical Hodgkin lymphoma.

This chain joins TRBV5-1 and TRBJ2-2; D gene unclear. V was trimmed by 2 bases and J by 7 bases, leaving 12 bases between them. The CDR3 has 14 amino acids. CDR1 and CDR2 from the germline V gene are SGHRS and YFSETQ. The CDR3 loop reads CASSFRPQGGELFF. The CDR3 DNA sequence: TGCGCCAGCAGCTTTCGCCCTCAAGGCGGGGAGCTGTTTTTT.

The chain employs TRBV5-1 and TRBJ1-3; tentative D call: TRBD1 (5 bases). The CDR3 has 17 amino acids. V lost 4 bases and J lost 1, with 18 bases in between. Germline values: CDR1 SGHRS, CDR2 YFSETQ. The CDR3 DNA follows: TGCGCCAGCAGCCCGAATGCGGGGACCGATTCTGGAAACACCATATATTTT. This codes for CASSPNAGTDSGNTIYF.

The chain links TRBV5-4 to TRBJ2-5; D not certain. V lost 0 bases and J 4 bases, leaving 10 bases between the germline ends. The CDR3 extends over 14 amino acids. CDR1 SGHNT and CDR2 YYREEE come from the germline V gene (reference sequence). The CDR3 sequence is CASSLVEQLETQYF. CDR3 bases: TGTGCCAGCAGCTTGGTTGAACAGTTAGAGACCCAGTACTTC.

The V gene is TRBV11-2, the J gene TRBJ2-5; 9 nucleotides align to TRBD2. Trimming cost V 4 bases and J 2 bases; bases outside gene matches: 2. Germline assignment: CDR1 SGHAT and CDR2 FQNNGV. The length of the CDR3 is 14 residues. As DNA, the CDR3 is TGTGCCAGCAGCTCAGCGGGGGGTCAAGAGACCCAGTACTTC. The encoded protein is CASSSAGGQETQYF.

The chain is built from TRBV6-5 and TRBJ1-4, with D possibly matching TRBD1 (6 bases). Deletions cut 0 bases from V and 3 bases from J, with 11 bases between. This CDR3 contains 16 residues. Per the germline V gene, CDR1 is MNHEY and CDR2 is SVGAGI. CDR3 amino acids: CASSYSSGGPNEKLFF. CDR3 DNA sequence: TGTGCCAGCAGTTACTCCTCCGGGGGCCCTAATGAAAAACTGTTTTTT.

The chain combines TRBV11-2 with TRBJ1-2; possibly TRBD1 for D (5 bases). This CDR3 has 15 residues. In germline, CDR1 is SGHAT, CDR2 FQNNGV. The ends were cut back, 0 bases at V and 6 bases at J, with 14 bases in the middle. CDR3 sequence reads: CASSLEERTGDGYTF. As DNA, the CDR3 is TGTGCCAGCAGCTTAGAGGAGCGGACGGGGGATGGCTACACCTTC.

The rearrangement links TRBV7-9 to TRBJ2-3; no clear D. Trimming left V 5 bases short and J 4 bases short, with 7 bases between. In germline, CDR1 is SEHNR, CDR2 FQNEAQ (reference sequence). The CDR3 covers 12 residues. CDR3 in amino acids: CASSIRADTQYF. The CDR3 nucleotides read TGTGCCAGCAGCATTAGGGCAGATACGCAGTATTTT.

This chain uses TRBV5-1 with TRBJ2-1, with TRBD2 identical over 10 bases. The V gene end was trimmed by 3 bases and the J gene end by 4 bases; junction bases not matched to a gene: 10. CDR1 is SGHRS and CDR2 is YFSETQ in the germline V gene. This CDR3 is built from 17 residues. The CDR3 coding sequence is TGCGCCAGCAGCTCCCAACTTAGCGGGGGGTCTTACAATGAGCAGTTCTTC. Encoded protein: CASSSQLSGGSYNEQFF.

This clone was recorded once. The chain is built from TRBV19 and TRBJ1-1, with TRBD1 as a possible D gene (5 bases). Trimming removed 5 bases from V and 4 bases from J, with 14 bases in between. The CDR3 is made up of 14 amino acids. Per germline, CDR1 LNHDA and CDR2 SQIVND (reference sequence). The CDR3 sequence: CASSGKAGSTEAFF. CDR3 nucleotides: TGTGCCAGTAGTGGTAAAGCAGGGAGCACTGAAGCTTTCTTT.

CDR3 in DNA: TGCGCCAGCAGCCTACAGGGGGCGGGTGAAAAACTGTTTTTT. This encodes CASSLQGAGEKLFF. This sequence joins TRBV5-1 and TRBJ1-4; 9 bases are shared with TRBD1. This CDR3 is built from 14 residues. Germline lookup yields CDR1 SGHRS and CDR2 YFSETQ. V dropped 4 bases and J dropped 7; count of bases not matched to a gene: 5.

The chain joins TRBV7-9 to TRBJ1-4; 7 nucleotides line up with TRBD1. Germline assignment: CDR1 SEHNR and CDR2 FQNEAQ (reference sequence). V shed 2 bases and J 8 bases; nucleotides not matched to a gene: 5. This CDR3 comprises 14 residues. The CDR3 loop reads CASSLKGAWEKLFF. Here the CDR3 DNA reads TGTGCCAGCAGCTTAAAGGGGGCTTGGGAAAAACTGTTTTTT.

The chain couples TRBV5-1 to TRBJ1-4; D is unclear. CDR1 and CDR2 from the germline V gene are SGHRS and YFSETQ. V was shortened by 4 bases and J by 2 bases, with 9 bases between the two germline ends. CDR3 length: 14 amino acids. The CDR3 DNA sequence: TGCGCCAGCAGCCCAGGACGGACTAATGAAAAACTGTTTTTT. Translating gives CASSPGRTNEKLFF.

V usage is TRBV5-1 and J usage is TRBJ1-4; tentatively, D is TRBD1 (5 bases). Germline CDR1 and CDR2: SGHRS and YFSETQ. Trimming cost V 0 bases and J 0 bases, with 6 bases left between them. The CDR3 spans 15 residues. This chain's CDR3 is CASSLAGTTNEKLFF. As DNA, the CDR3 is TGCGCCAGCAGCTTGGCAGGGACAACTAATGAAAAACTGTTTTTT.

The CDR3 DNA reads as TGTGCCAGTAGTCGAGGACAGGAGTGGGCCGGGGAGCTGTTTTTT. As protein: CASSRGQEWAGELFF. This rearrangement joins TRBV19 to TRBJ2-2; 7 bases align to TRBD1. With 5 bases clipped from V and 6 bases from J, the junction kept 9 bases outside the gene matches. CDR3 size: 15 residues. The germline CDR1 and CDR2 sequences are LNHDA and SQIVND (reference sequence).